This T cell receptor (beta chain) was captured by sequencing in a study of T cell clones after liver transplantation. General study results and limits: In 5 of 8 subjects, circulating graft-donor-reactive CD4 TCRbeta sequences fell significantly after transplant.

As to this clone: Its antigen remains unknown.

Germline V gene lookup returns CDR1 SEHNR and CDR2 FQNEAQ (reference sequence). The CDR3 consists of 15 residues. Deletions cut 5 bases from V and 1 base from J, with 14 bases between. The table came from immunoSEQ multiplex PCR; TCRdb's copy has only in-frame clones and leaves some out. The sample contains roughly 100,000 clones, roughly four fifths of which appear only once. This chain joins TRBV7-9 and TRBJ1-1; possible D gene TRBD1, 5 bases. The specimen comprised CD4+ T cells from blood, sampled approximately 43 months after liver transplant. This TCR was recovered from a human patient who received a liver transplant. These T cells may partly come from the graft donor. The DNA for the CDR3 is TGTGCCAGCAGCCTCCGGGACGGACAGAACACTGAAGCTTTCTTT. Translating gives CASSLRDGQNTEAFF.